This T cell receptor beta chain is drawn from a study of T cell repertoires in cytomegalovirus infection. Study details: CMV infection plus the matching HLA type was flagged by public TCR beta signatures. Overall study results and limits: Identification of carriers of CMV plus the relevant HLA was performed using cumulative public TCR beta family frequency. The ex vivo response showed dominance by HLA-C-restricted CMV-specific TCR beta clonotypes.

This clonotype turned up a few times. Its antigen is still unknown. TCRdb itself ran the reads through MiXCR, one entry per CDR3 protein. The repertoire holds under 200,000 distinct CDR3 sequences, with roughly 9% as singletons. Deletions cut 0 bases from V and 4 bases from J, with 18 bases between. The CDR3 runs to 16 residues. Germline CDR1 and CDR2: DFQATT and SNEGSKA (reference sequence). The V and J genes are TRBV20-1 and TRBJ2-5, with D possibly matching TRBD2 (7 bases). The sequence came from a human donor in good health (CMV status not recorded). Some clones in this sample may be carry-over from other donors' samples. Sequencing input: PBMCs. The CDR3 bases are TGCAGTGCTAGAGAGTGGGGGGGCAGTGTAAGAGAGACCCAGTACTTC. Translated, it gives CSAREWGGSVRETQYF.